This record covers a single TCR beta chain. The table came from immunoSEQ multiplex PCR; TCRdb's copy has only in-frame clones and leaves some out. The sample comprises about 200,000 clones, more than 85% of which are singletons, and more than 0.7% rests with the top ten. The data derive from a study of blood T cell repertoires in COVID-19. About the study: Researchers got acute and convalescent COVID-19 samples from the United States, Italy and Spain.

This sequence originates from a man in his 60s with COVID-19, enrolled during active disease. The sequencing sample was made of peripheral blood.

CDR3 nucleotide sequence: TGCAGTGCTAGTAGGGCGGGGGGCCCCCGCAATGAGCAGTTCTTC. Protein product: CSASRAGGPRNEQFF. The rearrangement uses TRBV20-1 and TRBJ2-1; 8 bases line up with TRBD2. CDR1 is DFQATT and CDR2 is SNEGSKA in the germline V gene (reference sequence). Unmatched junction bases numbered 10, after V lost 3 bases and J lost 6 bases. The CDR3 consists of 15 residues.